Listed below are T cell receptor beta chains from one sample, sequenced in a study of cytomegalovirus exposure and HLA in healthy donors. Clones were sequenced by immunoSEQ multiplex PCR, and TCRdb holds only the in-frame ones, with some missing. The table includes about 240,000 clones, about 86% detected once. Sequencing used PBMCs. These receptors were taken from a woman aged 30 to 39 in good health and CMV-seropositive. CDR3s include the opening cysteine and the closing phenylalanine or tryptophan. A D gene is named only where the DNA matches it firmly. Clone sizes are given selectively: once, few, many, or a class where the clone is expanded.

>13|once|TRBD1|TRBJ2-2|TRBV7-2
TGTGCCAGGCCAGGGGGCTTACCCGGGGAGCTGTTTTTT
CARPGGLPGELFF
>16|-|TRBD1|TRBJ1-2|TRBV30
TGTGCCTGGAGTGGACAGGGCCCGTATCCATTCTATGGCTACACCTTC
CAWSGQGPYPFYGYTF
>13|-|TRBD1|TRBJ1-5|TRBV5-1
TGCGCCAGCAGTCAGGACAGGGATCAGCCCCAGCATTTT
CASSQDRDQPQHF
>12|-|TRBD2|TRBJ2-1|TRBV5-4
TGTGCCAGCAGCGAGCTAGCGGCTGAGCAGTTCTTC
CASSELAAEQFF
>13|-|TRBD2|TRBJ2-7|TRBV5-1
TGCGCCAGCACGCCGGGGGGGACCTACGAGCAGTACTTC
CASTPGGTYEQYF
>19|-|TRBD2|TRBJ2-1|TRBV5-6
TGTGCCAGCAGCTTGCTGAGTAGCGGGACTTCTTGGGACTACAATGAGCAGTTCTTC
CASSLLSSGTSWDYNEQFF
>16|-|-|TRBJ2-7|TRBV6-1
TGTGCCAGCAGTGAAGTCCGTTCGGGAAGTTCCTACGAGCAGTACTTC
CASSEVRSGSSYEQYF
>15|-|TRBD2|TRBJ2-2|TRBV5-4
TGTGCCAGCAGCTTAATAGCGGGAGCCACCGGGGAGCTGTTTTTT
CASSLIAGATGELFF
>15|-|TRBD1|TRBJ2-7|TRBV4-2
TGTGCCAGCAGCCGAGACGGGGACAGGTCCTACGAGCAGTACTTC
CASSRDGDRSYEQYF
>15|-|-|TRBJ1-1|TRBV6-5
TGTGCCAGCAGTTCCCCAGGGGAGTTGAACACTGAAGCTTTCTTT
CASSSPGELNTEAFF
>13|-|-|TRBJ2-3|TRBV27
TGTGCCAGCAGTTATCTAGGTCCAGATACGCAGTATTTT
CASSYLGPDTQYF
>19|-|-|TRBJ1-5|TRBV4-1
TGCGCCAGCAGCCAAGATGGGTTATCCGCAGGACTCAGCAATCAGCCCCAGCATTTT
CASSQDGLSAGLSNQPQHF
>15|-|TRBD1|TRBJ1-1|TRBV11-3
TGTGCCAGCAGCCAGCGTACAGGGGGCTTCACTGAAGCTTTCTTT
CASSQRTGGFTEAFF
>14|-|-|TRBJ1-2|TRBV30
TGTGCCTGGAGACGTTTAGACAGAGATTATGGCTACACCTTC
CAWRRLDRDYGYTF
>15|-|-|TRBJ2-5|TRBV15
TGTGCCACCAGCAGAGATGGCACAGGTCAAGAGACCCAGTACTTC
CATSRDGTGQETQYF
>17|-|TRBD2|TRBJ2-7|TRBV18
TGTGCCAGCTCACGGGGCCTGGGACTAGCGGGAGCTTACGAGCAGTACTTC
CASSRGLGLAGAYEQYF
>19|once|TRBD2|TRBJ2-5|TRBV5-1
TGCGCCAGCAGCTTAAGTCCGGGACTAGCGGGAGGGTACCAAGAGACCCAGTACTTC
CASSLSPGLAGGYQETQYF
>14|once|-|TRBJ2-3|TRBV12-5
TGTGCTAGTGGTATGGGACTCGTCACAGATACGCAGTATTTT
CASGMGLVTDTQYF
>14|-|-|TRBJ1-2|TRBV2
TGTGCCAGCAGTGAAGCGAGTACGGGCTATGGCTACACCTTC
CASSEASTGYGYTF
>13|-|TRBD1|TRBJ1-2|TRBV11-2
TGTGCCAGCAGCTTCAACGACAGGGTAGGCTACACCTTC
CASSFNDRVGYTF
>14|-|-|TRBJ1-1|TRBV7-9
TGTGCCAGCAGCTTGGGGGGGGTATTGGCTGAAGCTTTCTTT
CASSLGGVLAEAFF
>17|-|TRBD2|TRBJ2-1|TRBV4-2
TGTGCCAGCAGCCAGGCTCAGAGCGGGAGCTCCTACAATGAGCAGTTCTTC
CASSQAQSGSSYNEQFF
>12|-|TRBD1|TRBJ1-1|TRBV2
TGTGCCATCGCAGGGGGCCTCACTGAAGCTTTCTTT
CAIAGGLTEAFF
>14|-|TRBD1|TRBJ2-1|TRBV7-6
TGTGCCAGCAGCCTCGGGACAGGCTACAATGAGCAGTTCTTC
CASSLGTGYNEQFF
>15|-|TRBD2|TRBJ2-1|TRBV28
TGTGCCAGCAGTTTAGTCCGCGCGGGAGGGAATGAGCAGTTCTTC
CASSLVRAGGNEQFF
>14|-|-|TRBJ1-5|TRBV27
TGTGCCAGCAGTTCACGGGATAGCAATCAGCCCCAGCATTTT
CASSSRDSNQPQHF
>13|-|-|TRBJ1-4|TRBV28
TGTGCCAGCTTACAGGCGGGACCTGAAAAACTGTTTTTT
CASLQAGPEKLFF
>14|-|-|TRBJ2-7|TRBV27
TGTGCCAGCAGTGATAGGGGGGGTGTTTACGAGCAGTACTTC
CASSDRGGVYEQYF
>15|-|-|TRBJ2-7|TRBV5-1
TGCGCCAGCAGCTTTACCTTTGAGGGCCCTTTAGAGCAGTACTTC
CASSFTFEGPLEQYF